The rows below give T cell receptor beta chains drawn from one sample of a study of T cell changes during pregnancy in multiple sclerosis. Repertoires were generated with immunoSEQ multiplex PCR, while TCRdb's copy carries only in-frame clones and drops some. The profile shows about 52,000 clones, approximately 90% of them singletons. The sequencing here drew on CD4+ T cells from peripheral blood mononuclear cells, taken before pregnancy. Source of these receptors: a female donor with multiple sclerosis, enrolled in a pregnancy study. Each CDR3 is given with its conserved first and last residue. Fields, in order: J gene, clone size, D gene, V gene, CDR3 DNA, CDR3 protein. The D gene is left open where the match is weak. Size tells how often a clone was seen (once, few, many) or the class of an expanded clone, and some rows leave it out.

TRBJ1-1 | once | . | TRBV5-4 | TGTGCCAGCAGGCAGGGACAGAACACTGAAGCTTTCTTT | CASRQGQNTEAFF
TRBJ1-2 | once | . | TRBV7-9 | TGTGCCAGCAGCTTGGGAGGGGGGGGAAGCTATGGCTACACCTTC | CASSLGGGGSYGYTF
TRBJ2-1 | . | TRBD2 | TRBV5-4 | TGTGCCAGCAGCCAAGCGGGAAGGGCTTCGGAGGAGCAGTTCTTC | CASSQAGRASEEQFF
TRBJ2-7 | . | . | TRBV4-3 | TGCGCCAGCAGCCAACCCGGCGGGGACAGCCCCTACGAGCAGTACTTC | CASSQPGGDSPYEQYF
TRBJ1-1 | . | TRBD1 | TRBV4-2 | TGTGCCAGCAGCCAAGATGGACAGGGGTGGGGGCAAAACACTGAAGCTTTCTTT | CASSQDGQGWGQNTEAFF
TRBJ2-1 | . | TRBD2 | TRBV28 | TGTGCCAGCATTAGGGAGGGCAATGAGCAGTTCTTC | CASIREGNEQFF
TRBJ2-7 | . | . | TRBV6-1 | TGTGCCAGCAGAGGAGCTTTCAGCTCCTACGAGCAGTACTTC | CASRGAFSSYEQYF
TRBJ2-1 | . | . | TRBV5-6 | TGTGCCAGCAGCTCAGAGTTGGCGGGACTCCTCTACAATGAGCAGTTCTTC | CASSSELAGLLYNEQFF
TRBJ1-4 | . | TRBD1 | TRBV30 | TGTGCCTGGAGTGTAACAGGGGCTAATGAAAAACTGTTTTTT | CAWSVTGANEKLFF
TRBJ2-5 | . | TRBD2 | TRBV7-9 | TGTGCCAGCAGCCCCAGGGCTAGCGGCTATCAAGAGACCCAGTACTTC | CASSPRASGYQETQYF
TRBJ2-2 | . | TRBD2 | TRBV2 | TGTGCCAGCAGTGACACACTAGCGGGAGACACCGGGGAGCTGTTTTTT | CASSDTLAGDTGELFF
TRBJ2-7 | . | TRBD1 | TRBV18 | TGTGCCAGCTCGGGATACAGGGGTGGCTACGAGCAGTACTTC | CASSGYRGGYEQYF
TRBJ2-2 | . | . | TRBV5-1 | TGCGCCAGCAGCTTTGGAGCCTTAGGATTGACGAACACCGGGGAGCTGTTTTTT | CASSFGALGLTNTGELFF
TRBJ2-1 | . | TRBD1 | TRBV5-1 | TGCGCCAGCAGATCCGTCAGGGGGCCCCATGAGCAGTTCTTC | CASRSVRGPHEQFF
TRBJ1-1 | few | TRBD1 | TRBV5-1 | TGCGCCAGCAGCAGCCCGACAGGGTTGAACACTGAAGCTTTCTTT | CASSSPTGLNTEAFF
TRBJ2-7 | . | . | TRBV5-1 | TGCGCCAGCAGCTTGTCTGGCGGGACCTCCTACGAGCAGTACTTC | CASSLSGGTSYEQYF
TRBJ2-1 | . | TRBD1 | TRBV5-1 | TGCGCCAGCAGCTCCCGACAGGGATACAATGAGCAGTTCTTC | CASSSRQGYNEQFF
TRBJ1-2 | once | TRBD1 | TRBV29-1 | TGCAGCGTTGCTACAGGGGCGAACTATGGCTACACCTTC | CSVATGANYGYTF
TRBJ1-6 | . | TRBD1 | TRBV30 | TGTGCCTGGAGTGGAAAAGGGACAGGGGAGTCACCCCTCCACTTT | CAWSGKGTGESPLHF
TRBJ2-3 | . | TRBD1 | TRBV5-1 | TGCGCCAGCAGCTTGCTTAGGACAGGGCCCTCGAACACAGATACGCAGTATTTT | CASSLLRTGPSNTDTQYF
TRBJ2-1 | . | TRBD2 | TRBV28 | TGTGCCAGCAGAACTAGCGGGAGAGGAAATGAGCAGTTCTTC | CASRTSGRGNEQFF
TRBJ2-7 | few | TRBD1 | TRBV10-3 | TGTGCCATCAGTTCCCGGGACAGGGGATCCTACGAGCAGTACTTC | CAISSRDRGSYEQYF
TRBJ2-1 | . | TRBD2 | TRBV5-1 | TGCGCCAGCAGCTTGGGCGGGAGAGCTACCTACAATGAGCAGTTCTTC | CASSLGGRATYNEQFF
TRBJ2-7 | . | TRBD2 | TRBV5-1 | TGCGCCAGCAGCATGACTAGCGGGAGATACGAGCAGTACTTC | CASSMTSGRYEQYF
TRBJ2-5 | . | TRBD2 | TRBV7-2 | TGTGCCAGCAGCTTGTTTGCGGGAGTGGGGGAGACCCAGTACTTC | CASSLFAGVGETQYF
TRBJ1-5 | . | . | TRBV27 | TGTGCCAGCGGCCCCGACAGGAGCAATCAGCCCCAGCATTTT | CASGPDRSNQPQHF
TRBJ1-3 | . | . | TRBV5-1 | TGCGCCAGCAGCTTGGTCGGCGGGGGAAACACCATATATTTT | CASSLVGGGNTIYF
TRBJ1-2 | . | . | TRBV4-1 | TGCGCCAGCAGCCACCCTGCACAGGGAGGGAAGAGCTACACCTTC | CASSHPAQGGKSYTF
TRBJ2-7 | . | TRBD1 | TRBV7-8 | TGTGCCAGCAGCTTAGTTCAGGGGGCGTCCTACGAGCAGTACTTC | CASSLVQGASYEQYF
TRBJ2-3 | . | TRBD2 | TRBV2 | TGTGCCAGCGGGACTAGCGGGAGTGGGGATACGCAGTATTTT | CASGTSGSGDTQYF
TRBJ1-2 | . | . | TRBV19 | TGTGCCAGTAACGCGGCGTTCGGGGGCTACACCTTC | CASNAAFGGYTF
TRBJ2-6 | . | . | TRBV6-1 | TGTGCCAGCAGAGCAGGAGGCTCCGGGGCCAACGTCCTGACTTTC | CASRAGGSGANVLTF
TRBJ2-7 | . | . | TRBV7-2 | TGTGCCAGCAGTCGGGTGTATTACGAGCAGTACTTC | CASSRVYYEQYF
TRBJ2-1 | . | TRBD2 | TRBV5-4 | TGTGCCAGCACCCCGGGGCTAGCGGGTTACAATGAGCAGTTCTTC | CASTPGLAGYNEQFF
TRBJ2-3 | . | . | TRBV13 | TGTGCCAGCAGCTTAGGGGCAGGTCCTAGCACAGATACGCAGTATTTT | CASSLGAGPSTDTQYF
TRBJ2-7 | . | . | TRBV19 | TGTGCCAGTAGTATAGGGCGGTCCTACGAGCAGTACTTC | CASSIGRSYEQYF
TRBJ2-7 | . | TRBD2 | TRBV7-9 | TGTGCCAGCAGCGTTAGCGGGGGCACGACCTACGAGCAGTACTTC | CASSVSGGTTYEQYF
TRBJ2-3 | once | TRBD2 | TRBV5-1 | TGCGCCAGCAGGACTAGCGGTAAGGGGCTCACAGATACGCAGTATTTT | CASRTSGKGLTDTQYF
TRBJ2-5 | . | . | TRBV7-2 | TGTGCCAGCAGCTGGAATGTGGCTAGCGCCGAGACCCAGTACTTC | CASSWNVASAETQYF
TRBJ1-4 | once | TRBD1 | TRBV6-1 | TGTGCCAGCAGTGAAAGAGGACAGGGGGCGCGAAGAACTAATGAAAAACTGTTTTTT | CASSERGQGARRTNEKLFF
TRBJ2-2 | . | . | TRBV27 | TGTGCCAGCACCCGCACCGGGGAGCTGTTTTTT | CASTRTGELFF
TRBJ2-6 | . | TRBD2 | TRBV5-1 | TGCGCCAGCAGCTTGAGTAGCGGGACTGGGGCCAACGTCCTGACTTTC | CASSLSSGTGANVLTF
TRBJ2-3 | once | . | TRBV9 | TGTGCCAGCAGTCGGCAGGGTGGAGATACGCAGTATTTT | CASSRQGGDTQYF
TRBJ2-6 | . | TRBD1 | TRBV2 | TGTGCCAGCAGTGAAGCACTACCGGGACAGTCCTCTGGGGCCAACGTCCTGACTTTC | CASSEALPGQSSGANVLTF
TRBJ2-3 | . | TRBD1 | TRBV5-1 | TGCGCCAGCAGCCACACAGGGGTTAGCAGCACAGATACGCAGTATTTT | CASSHTGVSSTDTQYF
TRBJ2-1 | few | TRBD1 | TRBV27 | TGTGCCAGCAGTCCCCCGGACAGGTTGGGTGGGAATGAGCAGTTCTTC | CASSPPDRLGGNEQFF
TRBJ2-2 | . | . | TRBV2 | TGTGCCAGCAGTGGGGGGGTGAGCACCGGGGAGCTGTTTTTT | CASSGGVSTGELFF
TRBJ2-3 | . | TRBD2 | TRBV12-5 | TGTGCTAGTGGTCCAGGGACTCTCGGGGGGACAGATACGCAGTATTTT | CASGPGTLGGTDTQYF
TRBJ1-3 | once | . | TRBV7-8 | TGTGCCAGCAGCCCAGGGGATCCTGGGGGAAACACCATATATTTT | CASSPGDPGGNTIYF
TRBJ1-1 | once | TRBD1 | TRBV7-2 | TGTGCCAGCAGCTTAGCCGGGACAGGGCCTCGGGCTTTCTTT | CASSLAGTGPRAFF
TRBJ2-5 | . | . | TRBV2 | TGTGCCAGCAGTGAAATCAGGCCGGTGGTGGGGAGGCAAGAGACCCAGTACTTC | CASSEIRPVVGRQETQYF
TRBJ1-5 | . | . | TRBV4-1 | TGCGCCAGCAGCCAAGATCGGGGAAGTCAGCCCCAGCATTTT | CASSQDRGSQPQHF
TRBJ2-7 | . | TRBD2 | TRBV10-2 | TGCGCCAGCGGGTTAGCGGGAGCCTACGAGCAGTACTTC | CASGLAGAYEQYF
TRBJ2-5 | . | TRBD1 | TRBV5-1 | TGCGCCAGCAGCCCCCAACAGGGGGGAGTGGAGACCCAGTACTTC | CASSPQQGGVETQYF